Following are 8 T cell receptor beta chains from one sample sequenced in a study of shared clonotypes between healthy human individuals. TCRdb's copy holds only in-frame clones and misses some; the assay was immunoSEQ multiplex PCR. Of around 1.6 million clones listed, 95% to 99% are singletons. Material for sequencing was naive CD4+ T cells sorted from blood. The subset was: CD45RA+ positively selected. Source of these receptors: a man aged 25-45 years in good health.

The chain couples TRBV28 to TRBJ2-3; 8 nucleotides match TRBD2. The CDR3 contains 17 residues. Germline CDR1 and CDR2: MDHEN and SYDVKM. V gave up 2 bases and J gave up 0 bases; unmatched junction bases: 7. CDR3 nucleotide sequence: TGTGCCAGCAGTTTACCGGGAGGGTCGAAAAGCACAGATACGCAGTATTTT. This sequence encodes CASSLPGGSKSTDTQYF.

The chain is built from TRBV15 and TRBJ2-5; 10 bases map to TRBD2. Germline lookup yields CDR1 LNHNV and CDR2 YYDKDF (reference sequence). The CDR3 runs to 15 residues. V shed 6 bases and J 0 bases; nucleotides not matched to a gene: 4. The CDR3 nucleotides read TGTGCCACCAGGTTTAGCGGGGGGTACCAAGAGACCCAGTACTTC. Amino acid sequence: CATRFSGGYQETQYF.

The rearrangement links TRBV6-1 to TRBJ1-5, with D unclear. Germline CDR1 reads MNHNS; CDR2 reads SASEGT. V was shortened by 5 bases and J by 3 bases, with 11 bases between the two germline ends. The CDR3 contains 14 residues. The CDR3 sequence is CASSPSLNNQPQHF. The CDR3 DNA sequence: TGTGCCAGCAGTCCTTCGCTCAACAATCAGCCCCAGCATTTT.

This chain connects TRBV6-5 to TRBJ2-1, with D tentatively TRBD2 (5 bases). Germline V gene sequence: CDR1 MNHEY, CDR2 SVGAGI. This CDR3 region has 16 residues. The ends were cut back, 0 bases at V and 1 base at J, with 10 bases in the middle. CDR3 sequence: CASSYSMWESYNEQFF. The DNA for the CDR3 is TGTGCCAGCAGTTACTCGATGTGGGAGTCCTACAATGAGCAGTTCTTC.

The gene calls are TRBV5-1 and TRBJ2-3; the D gene is possibly TRBD1 (5 bases). Germline CDR1 and CDR2: SGHRS and YFSETQ. This CDR3 comprises 14 residues. The germline V and J ends were trimmed by 5 bases and 3 bases, with 13 bases remaining between them. CDR3 protein: CASREQERTDTQYF. For the CDR3, the DNA is TGCGCCAGCAGGGAACAGGAGAGGACAGATACGCAGTATTTT.

This sequence joins TRBV19 and TRBJ2-2; TRBD2 aligns across 9 bases. The J segment lost 2 bases and the V segment lost 6 bases, leaving 7 bases of the junction unmatched. CDR1 is LNHDA, CDR2 SQIVND, per germline (reference sequence). The CDR3 extends over 16 amino acids. As DNA, the CDR3 is TGTGCCAGTAGATTAGCTAGCGGGGTCAACACCGGGGAGCTGTTTTTT. It encodes CASRLASGVNTGELFF.

The chain joins TRBV5-1 to TRBJ1-1; 9 nucleotides line up with TRBD1. CDR1 is SGHRS, CDR2 YFSETQ, per germline. The V gene end was trimmed by 3 bases and the J gene end by 0 bases; junction bases not matched to a gene: 9. The CDR3 covers 17 residues. CDR3 coding DNA: TGCGCCAGCAGCTCCCAACAGGGGGCTAAGGTGAACACTGAAGCTTTCTTT. The encoded protein is CASSSQQGAKVNTEAFF.

The rearrangement links TRBV6-5 to TRBJ2-3, with 8 bases fitting TRBD1. CDR3 length equals 15 residues. Germline CDR1 MNHEY, CDR2 SVGAGI. The V gene end was trimmed by 10 bases and the J gene end by 4 bases; junction bases not matched to a gene: 13. This CDR3 is CATSRGTGRADTQYF. In DNA form, the CDR3 reads TGTGCCACCTCCCGGGGGACAGGAAGGGCAGATACGCAGTATTTT.